These 3 T cell receptor beta chains came from one sample sequenced in a study of T cell changes during pregnancy in multiple sclerosis. Sequenced by immunoSEQ multiplex PCR; TCRdb stores in-frame clones only, minus some. The sample holds tens of thousands of clones, around 92% seen once. Sequencing used peripheral blood, obtained in the third trimester of pregnancy. The receptors shown here come from a female donor in good health, enrolled as a control in a pregnancy study.

A remark on this clone: An end of the junction does not agree with germline; a read error may underlie this. CDR3 sequence: CASATGAPF. The CDR3 nucleotides are TGTGCCAGCGCAACGGGAGCACCCTTC. The V call is TRBV2, the J call TRBJ2-7, with TRBD2 as a possible D gene (6 bases). Per germline, CDR1 SNHLY and CDR2 FYNNEI. The CDR3 runs 9 residues.

The chain joins TRBV28 to TRBJ2-7; maybe TRBD1 (5 bases). The germline V gene encodes CDR1 MDHEN and CDR2 SYDVKM. The CDR3 loop spans 15 amino acids. The ends were cut back, 7 bases at V and 1 base at J, with 17 bases in the middle. Here the CDR3 DNA reads TGTGCCAGCACCCGAAGTGGGCAGGGTTCCTACGAGCAGTACTTC. Amino acids: CASTRSGQGSYEQYF.

In its sample, this clone was seen a few times. This chain connects TRBV27 to TRBJ1-1; D call uncertain. The germline V gene has CDR1 MNHEY and CDR2 SMNVEV (reference sequence). Trimming shortened V by 4 bases and J by 3 bases, and 9 bases separated the two germline ends. The CDR3 totals 13 residues. The chain's CDR3 is CASSWEKYTEAFF. CDR3 coding DNA: TGTGCCAGCAGTTGGGAGAAGTACACTGAAGCTTTCTTT.